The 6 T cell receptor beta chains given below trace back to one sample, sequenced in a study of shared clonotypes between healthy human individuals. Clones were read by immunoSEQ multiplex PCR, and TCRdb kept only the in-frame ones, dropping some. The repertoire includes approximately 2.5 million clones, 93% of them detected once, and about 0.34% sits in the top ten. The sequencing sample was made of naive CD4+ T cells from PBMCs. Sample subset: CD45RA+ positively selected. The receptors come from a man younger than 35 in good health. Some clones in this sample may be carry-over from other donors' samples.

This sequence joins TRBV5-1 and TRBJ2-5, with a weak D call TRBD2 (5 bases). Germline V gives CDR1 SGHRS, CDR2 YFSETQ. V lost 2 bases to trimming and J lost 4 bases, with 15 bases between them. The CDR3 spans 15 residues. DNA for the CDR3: TGCGCCAGCAGCTTAATGGGCGGAGGATTAGAGACCCAGTACTTC. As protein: CASSLMGGGLETQYF. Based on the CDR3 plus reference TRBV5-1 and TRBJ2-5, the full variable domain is KAGVTQTPRYLIKTRGQQVTLSCSPISGHRSVSWYQQTPGQGLQFLFEYFSETQRNKGNFPGRFSGRQFSNSRSEMNVSTLELGDSALYLCASSLMGGGLETQYFGPGTRLLVL.

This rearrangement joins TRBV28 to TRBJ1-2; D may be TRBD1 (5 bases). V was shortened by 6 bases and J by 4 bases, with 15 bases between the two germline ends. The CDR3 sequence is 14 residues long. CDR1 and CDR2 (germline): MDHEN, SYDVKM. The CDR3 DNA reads TGTGCCAGCAGCCGCAAGGGGCGAGGCTATGGCTACACCTTC. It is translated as CASSRKGRGYGYTF.

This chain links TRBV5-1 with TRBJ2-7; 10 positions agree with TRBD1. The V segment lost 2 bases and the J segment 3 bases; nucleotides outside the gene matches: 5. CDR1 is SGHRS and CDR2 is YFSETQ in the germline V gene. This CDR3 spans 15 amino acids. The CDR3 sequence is CASSLTGTGVYEQYF. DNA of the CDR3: TGCGCCAGCAGCTTAACCGGGACAGGGGTCTACGAGCAGTACTTC.

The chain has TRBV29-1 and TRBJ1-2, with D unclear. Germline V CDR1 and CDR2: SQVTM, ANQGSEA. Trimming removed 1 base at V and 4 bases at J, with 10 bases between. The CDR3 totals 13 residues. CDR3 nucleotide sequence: TGCAGCGTTGAAGGGCAGTCCTCCTATGGCTACACCTTC. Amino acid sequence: CSVEGQSSYGYTF.

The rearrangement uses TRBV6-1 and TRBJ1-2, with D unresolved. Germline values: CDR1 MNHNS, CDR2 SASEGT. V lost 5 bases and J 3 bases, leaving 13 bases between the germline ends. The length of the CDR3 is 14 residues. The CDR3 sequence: CASSLLGRDYGYTF. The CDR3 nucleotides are TGTGCCAGCAGTCTCCTGGGAAGGGACTATGGCTACACCTTC.

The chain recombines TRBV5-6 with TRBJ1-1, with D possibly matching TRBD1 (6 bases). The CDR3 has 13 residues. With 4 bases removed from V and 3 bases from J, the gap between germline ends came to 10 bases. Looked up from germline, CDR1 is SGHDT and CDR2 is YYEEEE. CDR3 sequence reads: CASSRNRDTEAFF. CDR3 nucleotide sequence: TGTGCCAGCAGCAGGAACAGGGACACTGAAGCTTTCTTT. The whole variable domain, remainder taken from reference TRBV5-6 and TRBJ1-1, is DAGVTQSPTHLIKTRGQQVTLRCSPKSGHDTVSWYQQALGQGPQFIFQYYEEEERQRGNFPDRFSGHQFPNYSSELNVNALLLGDSALYLCASSRNRDTEAFFGQGTRLTVV.